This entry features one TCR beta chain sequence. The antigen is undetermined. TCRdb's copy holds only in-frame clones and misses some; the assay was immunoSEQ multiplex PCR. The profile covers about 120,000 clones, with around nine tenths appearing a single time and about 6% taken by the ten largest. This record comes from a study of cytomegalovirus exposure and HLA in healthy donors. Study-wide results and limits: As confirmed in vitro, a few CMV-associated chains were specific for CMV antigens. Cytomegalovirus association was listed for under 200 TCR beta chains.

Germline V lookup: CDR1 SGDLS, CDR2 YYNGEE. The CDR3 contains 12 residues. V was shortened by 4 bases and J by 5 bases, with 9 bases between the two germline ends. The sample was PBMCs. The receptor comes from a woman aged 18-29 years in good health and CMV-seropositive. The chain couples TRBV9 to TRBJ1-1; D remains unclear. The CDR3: CASSRGGTEAFF. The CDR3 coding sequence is TGTGCCAGCAGCAGAGGTGGAACTGAAGCTTTCTTT.